The next 7 T cell receptor beta chains were all read from a single sample in a study of technical replicates of blood from several donors. TCRdb's copy holds only in-frame clones and misses some; the assay was immunoSEQ multiplex PCR. The repertoire has about 76,000 clones, approximately 94% of them found once; the top ten carry approximately 0.4%. Sequenced: T cells isolated from PBMCs. These receptors were taken from a human donor in good health.

This chain uses TRBV27 with TRBJ1-1; 9 bases map to TRBD1. The germline V gene has CDR1 MNHEY and CDR2 SMNVEV (reference sequence). The junction had 2 bases not matched to a gene; V was cut back by 2 bases and J by 1 base. The CDR3 has 15 residues. As DNA, the CDR3 is TGTGCCAGCAGTTTAGTGACAGGGGGGAACACTGAAGCTTTCTTT. As protein: CASSLVTGGNTEAFF.

This clone was recorded only once. V usage is TRBV19 and J usage is TRBJ2-3; 13 nucleotides align to TRBD2. The germline V gene encodes CDR1 LNHDA and CDR2 SQIVND (reference sequence). V lost 7 bases, J lost 1 base, and 8 bases stayed unmatched. The CDR3 consists of 17 residues. The CDR3 sequence: CASTRTSGSRGTDTQYF. The CDR3 DNA sequence: TGTGCCAGTACCCGGACTAGCGGGAGTAGGGGCACAGATACGCAGTATTTT.

This sequence joins TRBV19 and TRBJ1-5; 8 positions match TRBD1. The CDR3 length is 13 residues. The V and J ends lost 3 bases and 7 bases, in that order; junction bases with no gene match: 2. Germline CDR1 LNHDA, CDR2 SQIVND (reference sequence). The CDR3 region has the DNA TGTGCCAGTAGTATGACAGGGGAACAGCCCCAGCATTTT. Amino acid sequence: CASSMTGEQPQHF.

This chain connects TRBV11-3 to TRBJ2-7; D ambiguous. The CDR3 is made up of 14 amino acids. V was cut by 1 base and J by 0 bases, with 7 bases left in between. Per germline, CDR1 SGHNT and CDR2 YENEEA. The DNA for the CDR3 is TGTGCCAGCAGCTTAGGCGACTTCTCCTACGAGCAGTACTTC. Translated, it gives CASSLGDFSYEQYF.

This chain links TRBV19 with TRBJ2-2; no definite D call. Germline V gene data show CDR1 as LNHDA and CDR2 as SQIVND (reference sequence). This CDR3 region has 13 residues. V dropped 4 bases and J dropped 5 bases, with 8 bases sitting between them. The CDR3 is CASSTGQTGELFF. The CDR3, as DNA: TGTGCCAGTAGTACTGGCCAAACCGGGGAGCTGTTTTTT.

The chain recombines TRBV4-1 with TRBJ2-7; unclear D gene. V lost 1 base to trimming and J lost 2 bases, with 12 bases between them. The CDR3 consists of 15 residues. Germline V gene data show CDR1 as MGHRA and CDR2 as YSYEKL. CDR3 residues: CASSQGLSFPYEQYF. The CDR3 DNA is TGCGCCAGCAGCCAAGGTTTGTCGTTTCCCTACGAGCAGTACTTC.

V is TRBV2 and J is TRBJ2-7, with 13 bases fitting TRBD2. Looked up from germline, CDR1 is SNHLY and CDR2 is FYNNEI. This CDR3 is built from 15 residues. The V and J ends lost 5 bases and 5 bases, in that order; junction bases with no gene match: 6. The chain's CDR3 is CASSPTSGRADEQYF. DNA of the CDR3: TGTGCCAGCAGTCCTACTAGCGGGAGGGCCGACGAGCAGTACTTC.